A selection of T cell receptor beta chains follows, all from one sample in a study of CD8 T cells in Susac syndrome. TCRdb redid the calling of the immunoSEQ multiplex PCR reads with MiXCR, one entry per CDR3 protein. The sample carries 75,000 to 80,000 distinct CDR3 sequences, less than 95% recorded once. Material: CD8+ T cells from PBMCs. The receptors originated from a human donor with Susac syndrome. CDR3s include the opening cysteine and the closing phenylalanine or tryptophan. A D gene is named only where the DNA matches it firmly. Clone size is given for some rows only: seen once, a few or many times, or a class if the clone is expanded.

J,size,V,D,CDR3,DNA
TRBJ1-5,.,TRBV28,.,CATHPQGGQPQHF,TGTGCCACCCATCCACAGGGAGGCCAGCCCCAGCATTTT
TRBJ2-1,.,TRBV6-4,TRBD2,CASSPTSGGENEQFF,TGTGCCAGCAGCCCGACTAGCGGGGGGGAGAATGAGCAGTTCTTC
TRBJ2-7,.,TRBV5-6,.,CASSLALSEQYF,TGTGCCAGCAGCTTGGCCTTAAGCGAGCAGTACTTC
TRBJ1-1,few,TRBV9,.,CASSPGTVNTEAFF,TGTGCCAGCAGCCCCGGGACGGTGAACACTGAAGCTTTCTTT
TRBJ2-7,.,TRBV5-6,.,CASSLGARTVPYEQYF,TGTGCCAGCAGCTTGGGGGCGAGGACAGTTCCCTACGAGCAGTACTTC
TRBJ2-7,.,TRBV4-1,TRBD2,CASSQENRGEEQYF,TGCGCCAGCAGCCAAGAAAATCGGGGGGAAGAGCAGTACTTC
TRBJ2-7,.,TRBV4-3,.,CASSQASGPYEQYF,TGCGCCAGCAGCCAAGCCTCGGGACCCTACGAGCAGTACTTC
TRBJ2-3,.,TRBV28,.,CASSLQTDTQYF,TGTGCCAGCAGTTTACAGACAGATACGCAGTATTTT
TRBJ2-2,.,TRBV12-5,.,CASGFPPEGLFF,TGTGCTAGTGGTTTCCCCCCGGAGGGGCTGTTTTTT
TRBJ2-7,.,TRBV19,.,CASSPGPGRQYF,TGTGCCAGTAGTCCCGGCCCCGGGCGGCAGTACTTC
TRBJ2-1,.,TRBV28,.,CASSPRVRVNEQFF,TGTGCCAGCAGCCCCAGGGTAAGGGTCAATGAGCAGTTCTTC
TRBJ2-5,.,TRBV20-1,TRBD2,CSASSRGVGTQWYF,TGCAGTGCTAGTTCCCGGGGGGTAGGAACCCAGTGGTACTTC
TRBJ2-3,.,TRBV5-1,.,CATSSEGSTDTQYF,TGCGCCACATCTTCCGAGGGTAGCACAGATACGCAGTATTTT
TRBJ1-2,.,TRBV11-3,.,CASGQINYGYTF,TGTGCCAGCGGACAGATAAACTATGGCTACACCTTC
TRBJ1-4,.,TRBV7-9,.,CASSSGSTGTANEKLFF,TGTGCCAGCAGCTCAGGCTCTACAGGGACGGCTAATGAAAAACTGTTTTTT
TRBJ1-1,.,TRBV6-5,.,CASSYGGLGRTEAFF,TGTGCCAGCAGTTACGGCGGGCTCGGGAGGACTGAAGCTTTCTTT
TRBJ1-1,.,TRBV12-3/TRBV12-4,.,CASSTLRLEAFF,TGTGCCAGCAGCACTCTAAGGCTAGAAGCTTTCTTT
TRBJ1-1,.,TRBV27,TRBD1,CASSRTGEAFF,TGTGCCAGCAGTCGGACAGGGGAAGCTTTCTTT
TRBJ2-3,.,TRBV18,TRBD1,CASRWTGDETQYF,TGTGCCAGCCGGTGGACAGGGGATGAAACGCAGTATTTT
TRBJ2-6,.,TRBV6-1,.,CASSVRDLGGPGANVLTF,TGTGCCAGCAGTGTCCGGGACCTTGGGGGTCCTGGGGCCAACGTCCTGACTTTC
TRBJ1-1,.,TRBV1,.,CTSSQESEGGAFF,TGCACCAGCAGCCAAGAGAGCGAAGGGGGGGCTTTCTTT
TRBJ2-5,.,TRBV20-1,TRBD1,CSARDGTGDLETQYF,TGCAGTGCTAGGGACGGGACAGGGGACCTGGAGACCCAGTACTTC
TRBJ1-2,.,TRBV20-1,TRBD1,CSASQQGAVGYTF,TGCAGTGCTAGTCAACAGGGGGCTGTGGGCTACACCTTC
TRBJ2-1,once,TRBV7-2,TRBD1,CASSAGGNEQFF,TGTGCCAGCAGCGCAGGGGGCAATGAGCAGTTCTTC
TRBJ2-7,.,TRBV11-2,.,CASSIGHSYEQYF,TGTGCCAGCAGCATTGGACACTCCTACGAGCAGTACTTC
TRBJ2-1,.,TRBV7-2,.,CASLEGQLNWGEQFF,TGTGCCAGCTTGGAGGGACAACTTAACTGGGGTGAGCAGTTCTTC
TRBJ1-2,.,TRBV9,.,CASSGSRGGYGYTF,TGTGCCAGCAGTGGGTCAAGAGGGGGATATGGCTACACCTTC
TRBJ1-2,.,TRBV27,TRBD1,CASAWYRGYGYTF,TGTGCCAGCGCATGGTACAGGGGCTATGGCTACACCTTC
TRBJ2-5,.,TRBV9,.,CASSVEGGQETQYF,TGTGCCAGCAGCGTAGAGGGGGGACAAGAGACCCAGTACTTC
TRBJ2-3,.,TRBV7-9,.,CASSLPIGTQYF,TGTGCCAGCAGCTTACCCATCGGTACGCAGTATTTT
TRBJ2-2,.,TRBV20-1,TRBD2,CSARSILAGGLGELFF,TGCAGTGCTAGATCGATATTAGCGGGGGGGCTCGGGGAGCTGTTTTTT
TRBJ2-1,.,TRBV9,.,CASSVDGRPNEQFF,TGTGCCAGCAGCGTAGACGGCAGACCCAATGAGCAGTTCTTC
TRBJ2-3,.,TRBV28,.,CASTPGERVADTQYF,TGTGCCAGCACCCCGGGGGAAAGGGTAGCCGATACGCAGTATTTT
TRBJ2-5,.,TRBV2,.,CASSEWQQETQYF,TGTGCCAGCAGTGAGTGGCAGCAAGAGACCCAGTACTTC
TRBJ2-3,.,TRBV24-1,.,CATSDLDPRAGDTQYF,TGTGCCACCAGTGATTTGGACCCCAGGGCGGGAGATACGCAGTATTTT
TRBJ2-7,.,TRBV7-9,.,CASDPIGYEQYF,TGTGCCAGCGACCCCATCGGGTACGAGCAGTACTTC
TRBJ1-2,.,TRBV25-1,.,CASSRDGLYGYTF,TGTGCCAGCAGCCGGGACGGACTCTATGGCTACACCTTC
TRBJ1-2,.,TRBV2,TRBD1,CASRRQGAANYGYTF,TGTGCCAGCAGACGACAGGGGGCGGCTAACTATGGCTACACCTTC
TRBJ2-3,.,TRBV27,.,CASSLYTRIPPDTQYF,TGTGCCAGCAGTTTATACACCCGTATCCCACCCGATACGCAGTATTTT
TRBJ1-5,.,TRBV7-2,.,CASSLANQPQHF,TGTGCCAGCAGCTTAGCGAATCAGCCCCAGCATTTT
TRBJ2-7,.,TRBV29-1,.,CSVEGGVGYEQYF,TGCAGCGTTGAGGGCGGGGTCGGCTACGAGCAGTACTTC
TRBJ1-2,.,TRBV9,TRBD1,CASSVSGKSGGRGYTF,TGTGCCAGCAGCGTATCGGGAAAATCAGGGGGGAGAGGCTACACCTTC
TRBJ2-2,.,TRBV29-1,TRBD2,CSVSSGGENTGELFF,TGCAGCGTATCCTCGGGGGGGGAGAACACCGGGGAGCTGTTTTTT
TRBJ2-1,.,TRBV7-2,TRBD2,CASSLNPTSGGSRFF,TGTGCCAGCAGCTTAAATCCGACTAGCGGGGGGTCTAGGTTCTTC
TRBJ2-7,.,TRBV12-3/TRBV12-4,.,CASSFLGGEQYF,TGTGCCAGCAGTTTCCTAGGTGGCGAGCAGTACTTC
TRBJ2-7,.,TRBV10-1,.,CASSGGTLNEQYF,TGCGCCAGCAGTGGTGGAACTCTTAACGAGCAGTACTTC
TRBJ1-1,once,TRBV27,.,CASGDWGTEAFF,TGTGCCAGCGGGGACTGGGGCACTGAAGCTTTCTTT
TRBJ2-5,few,TRBV6-5,.,CASSDSQETQYF,TGTGCCAGCAGTGACTCCCAAGAGACCCAGTACTTC
TRBJ2-1,.,TRBV2,TRBD2,CASLLAGGLNEQFF,TGTGCCAGCCTCCTTGCGGGGGGGCTAAATGAGCAGTTCTTC
TRBJ2-7,.,TRBV30,.,CAWSGEGSVGEQYF,TGTGCCTGGAGTGGGGAAGGGTCGGTTGGCGAGCAGTACTTC
TRBJ1-1,.,TRBV3-1,.,CASSQGWGRDDTEAFF,TGTGCCAGCAGCCAAGGGTGGGGCAGGGACGACACTGAAGCTTTCTTT
TRBJ2-2,.,TRBV4-2,TRBD1,CASRSGGGELFF,TGTGCCAGCCGCTCAGGGGGCGGGGAGCTGTTTTTT
TRBJ1-1,.,TRBV7-9,.,CASSSSVTSRGEAFF,TGTGCCAGCAGCTCCTCGGTTACCTCCAGGGGTGAAGCTTTCTTT
TRBJ2-7,.,TRBV28,TRBD1,CASRLTGGYEQYF,TGTGCCAGCAGGTTGACAGGGGGCTACGAGCAGTACTTC